The 23 T cell receptor beta chains below come from one sample, sequenced in a study of OX40 agonist ivuxolimab in advanced cancers. Sequenced by immunoSEQ multiplex PCR; TCRdb stores in-frame clones only, minus some. Here the sample spans roughly 76,000 clones, 80% to 95% being singletons. Specimen: CD4+ or CD8+ T cells sorted from blood, collected in a trial of the OX40 agonist ivuxolimab. The receptors stem from an adult with an advanced solid tumor such as melanoma, head and neck, liver or kidney cancer.

The chain couples TRBV4-1 to TRBJ2-7, with unresolved D. V lost 4 bases and J 2 bases, leaving 18 bases between the germline ends. CDR3 size: 16 residues. CDR1 and CDR2 (germline): MGHRA, YSYEKL. Here the CDR3 reads CASSPRHNPDPYEQYF. CDR3 in DNA: TGCGCCAGCAGCCCTAGACACAATCCGGACCCCTACGAGCAGTACTTC.

This clone has only one observation. The chain couples TRBV7-2 to TRBJ1-1; 8 nucleotides agree with TRBD1. This CDR3 region has 12 residues. Germline loops: CDR1 SGHTA, CDR2 FQGNSA. V lost 6 bases and J lost 7; bases outside the gene matches: 4. The CDR3 DNA reads TGTGCCAGCAGTCTAGGACAGGGTGAAGCTTTCTTT. Its protein is CASSLGQGEAFF.

This sequence joins TRBV7-2 and TRBJ2-7; 12 bases fit TRBD2. Germline values: CDR1 SGHTA, CDR2 FQGNSA. V dropped 4 bases and J dropped 6; count of bases not matched to a gene: 1. The CDR3 is 13 residues long. Here the CDR3 DNA reads TGTGCCAGCAGCTCTAGCGGGGGGGCCGAGCAGTACTTC. It translates to CASSSSGGAEQYF.

The J gene is TRBJ1-1, the V gene TRBV21-1. TRBV21-1 is listed as a pseudogene. The CDR3 runs 12 residues. CDR3 sequence: CASLSGGGEAFF. The CDR3 DNA is TGTGCCAGCCTGAGCGGGGGTGGAGAAGCTTTCTTT.

V usage is TRBV6-1 and J usage is TRBJ2-3; 8 nucleotides match TRBD2. CDR1 and CDR2 from the germline V gene are MNHNS and SASEGT. The CDR3 spans 15 residues. Losses at the gene ends were 4 bases for V and 5 bases for J; bases not matched to a gene: 8. CDR3 amino acids: CASSGLAGGIDTQYF. The DNA of the CDR3 is TGTGCCAGCAGTGGCCTCGCGGGGGGTATAGATACGCAGTATTTT.

The chain carries TRBV6-6 and TRBJ2-7; D assignment may be TRBD1 or TRBD2 (6 bases each). Germline CDR1 MNHNY, CDR2 SVGAGI (reference sequence). Between the trimmed V and J ends, which lost 2 bases and 3 bases, there was a span of 11 bases. The CDR3 spans 14 residues. The CDR3 region is CASSYGGPHYEQYF. The CDR3 DNA is TGTGCCAGCAGTTACGGGGGGCCCCACTACGAGCAGTACTTC.

This clone was detected only a few times. The chain combines TRBV9 with TRBJ1-2, with D unresolved. Germline V gene sequence: CDR1 SGDLS, CDR2 YYNGEE. Trimming took off 0 bases at V and 4 bases at J, with 7 bases between the two ends. The CDR3 loop spans 13 amino acids. The CDR3 protein is CASSVAPSYGYTF. The CDR3, as DNA: TGTGCCAGCAGCGTAGCACCGAGCTATGGCTACACCTTC.

The J gene is TRBJ1-2, the V gene TRBV4-3; unclear D gene. Germline loops: CDR1 LGHNA, CDR2 YSLEER. Trimming pared 0 bases from V and 6 bases from J, leaving 11 bases between. CDR3 size: 14 residues. CDR3 nucleotide sequence: TGCGCCAGCAGCCAAGATTTTGGCTCCGATGGCTACACCTTC. Residues: CASSQDFGSDGYTF.

This chain connects TRBV18 to TRBJ2-7; D gene uncertain. The germline CDR1 and CDR2 sequences are KGHSH and LQKENI. The length of the CDR3 is 16 residues. Trimming pared 2 bases from V and 0 bases from J, leaving 14 bases between. The CDR3 sequence: CASSPMAGLLSYEQYF. DNA of the CDR3: TGTGCCAGCTCACCAATGGCAGGCCTCCTCTCCTACGAGCAGTACTTC.

The chain is built from TRBV4-1 and TRBJ2-7; 8 nucleotides align to TRBD1. J lost 1 base, V lost 2 bases, and 10 bases had no gene match. Germline CDR1 reads MGHRA; CDR2 reads YSYEKL. The CDR3 totals 17 residues. The CDR3 DNA reads TGCGCCAGCAGCCAAATTACCGGGACAGGCGGTTCCTACGAGCAGTACTTC. This codes for CASSQITGTGGSYEQYF.

The V gene is TRBV6-4, the J gene TRBJ2-4; 7 bases are a match to TRBD2. The CDR3 is made up of 15 amino acids. The V segment lost 3 bases and the J segment 0 bases; nucleotides outside the gene matches: 2. CDR1 is MRHNA, CDR2 SNTAGT, per germline. In nucleotides, the CDR3 is TGTGCCAGCAGTGAAAGCGGGGTAGCCAAAAACATTCAGTACTTC. It yields the protein CASSESGVAKNIQYF.

This chain connects TRBV7-9 to TRBJ1-1; TRBD1 might be the D (5 bases). The CDR3 covers 14 residues. Trimming removed 5 bases from V and 5 bases from J, with 15 bases in between. Germline lookup yields CDR1 SEHNR and CDR2 FQNEAQ (reference sequence). The CDR3 nucleotides are TGTGCCAGCAGCCAATCGGGGCACGGGACTGAAGCTTTCTTT. Its translation is CASSQSGHGTEAFF.

The V call is TRBV6-6, the J call TRBJ1-1, with 7 positions matching TRBD1. Trimming cost V 5 bases and J 4 bases; bases outside gene matches: 10. The CDR3 length is 15 residues. Looked up from germline, CDR1 is MNHNY and CDR2 is SVGAGI (reference sequence). CDR3 protein: CASSHDREWGTEAFF. The CDR3 DNA follows: TGTGCCAGCAGTCACGACAGGGAGTGGGGCACTGAAGCTTTCTTT.

This chain joins TRBV10-2 and TRBJ2-7; the D is unclear. V lost 2 bases to trimming and J lost 1 base, with 9 bases between them. The CDR3 spans 14 residues. Germline V gives CDR1 WSHSY, CDR2 SAAADI. The CDR3 DNA reads TGCGCCAGCAGTGAGATTGGAAGGTCCTACGAGCAGTACTTC. It translates to CASSEIGRSYEQYF.

This sequence joins TRBV15 and TRBJ2-7, with D perhaps TRBD2 (5 bases). The CDR3 length is 14 residues. Germline assignment: CDR1 LNHNV and CDR2 YYDKDF (reference sequence). V gave up 1 base and J gave up 0 bases, with 7 bases separating them. The CDR3 protein is CATSRVGSSYEQYF. Here the CDR3 DNA reads TGTGCCACCAGCAGAGTGGGGAGCTCCTACGAGCAGTACTTC. Variable domain in full (rest from reference TRBV15 and TRBJ2-7): DAMVIQNPRYQVTQFGKPVTLSCSQTLNHNVMYWYQQKSSQAPKLLFHYYDKDFNNEADTPDNFQSRRPNTSFCFLDIRSPGLGDTAMYLCATSRVGSSYEQYFGPGTRLTVT.

The rearrangement joins TRBV15 to TRBJ2-5; either TRBD1 or TRBD2 may supply D (5 bases each). Deletions cut 5 bases from V and 2 bases from J, with 15 bases between. In germline, CDR1 is LNHNV, CDR2 YYDKDF (reference sequence). The CDR3 covers 15 residues. CDR3 nucleotide sequence: TGTGCCACCAGCCTACCCGGGGCCCAACAAGAGACCCAGTACTTC. Encoded protein: CATSLPGAQQETQYF.

This rearrangement joins TRBV5-3 to TRBJ1-6; TRBD1 agrees at 10 bases. TRBV5-3 is marked as an open reading frame, function uncertain. This CDR3 is built from 16 residues. V shed 9 bases and J 1 base; nucleotides not matched to a gene: 7. CDR3 loop: CATTGQGRSYNSPLHF. Written as DNA, the CDR3 is TGTGCCACCACGGGACAGGGGAGGTCCTATAATTCACCCCTCCACTTT.

The chain has TRBV5-1 and TRBJ2-2, with D tentatively TRBD1 (6 bases). Germline CDR1 is SGHRS and CDR2 is YFSETQ. CDR3 length equals 15 residues. The germline V and J ends were trimmed by 0 bases and 7 bases, with 13 bases remaining between them. CDR3: CASSLEQGIRGELFF. The CDR3 DNA reads TGCGCCAGCAGCTTGGAACAGGGTATTCGCGGGGAGCTGTTTTTT.

The count of this clone is one. The V and J genes are TRBV27 and TRBJ2-3; tentatively, D is TRBD1 (5 bases). V was pared by 6 bases and J by 4 bases, with 20 bases between. Germline lookup yields CDR1 MNHEY and CDR2 SMNVEV (reference sequence). The CDR3 runs 16 residues. The CDR3 sequence is CASRILGWGSADTQYF. The CDR3 region has the DNA TGTGCCAGCAGGATTTTGGGGTGGGGCTCCGCAGATACGCAGTATTTT.

The sample holds one count of this clone. The chain links TRBV7-9 to TRBJ1-2; D possibly corresponds to TRBD1 (6 bases). The CDR3 has 13 residues. Trimming pared 5 bases from V and 4 bases from J, leaving 11 bases between. Germline CDR1 and CDR2: SEHNR and FQNEAQ (reference sequence). This chain's CDR3 is CASSPQGSYGYTF. Here the CDR3 DNA reads TGTGCCAGCAGCCCCCAGGGGTCCTATGGCTACACCTTC.

This chain links TRBV9 with TRBJ1-1, with D possibly TRBD1 on 5 matching bases. The CDR3 consists of 13 residues. The V end was cut by 4 bases, the J end by 1 base, with 8 bases between. Germline V lookup: CDR1 SGDLS, CDR2 YYNGEE. Here the CDR3 reads CASSQGANTEAFF. Written as DNA, the CDR3 is TGTGCCAGCAGCCAAGGGGCGAACACTGAAGCTTTCTTT.

CDR3 DNA: TGCGCCAGCAGCCGAGACGGGGCCGAAGCTTTCTTT. Translation gives CASSRDGAEAFF. The chain links TRBV4-1 to TRBJ1-1; TRBD1 might be the D (5 bases). The germline CDR1 and CDR2 sequences are MGHRA and YSYEKL. The ends were cut back, 4 bases at V and 8 bases at J, with 11 bases in the middle. CDR3 length: 12 residues.

This clone appeared a single time. The chain employs TRBV7-6 and TRBJ2-7; TRBD2 matches 8 bases. V lost 1 base and J lost 3; bases outside the gene matches: 11. This CDR3 has 17 amino acids. Germline V gene lookup returns CDR1 SGHVS and CDR2 FNYEAQ. CDR3 in amino acids: CASSLDLLPAGDYEQYF. For the CDR3, the DNA is TGTGCCAGCAGCTTAGATCTCCTGCCAGCGGGGGACTACGAGCAGTACTTC.